The T cell receptor beta chain described here comes from a study of blood T cell repertoires in COVID-19. Study in general: Samples of COVID-19 (acute and convalescent) were obtained from the United States, Italy and Spain. T cells, B-cell-depleted T cells, or PBMCs provided the cDNA or gDNA that served as material.

A few counts support this clone. Across 24 US areas, participants ranged in age from about 18 to 90 years. The V end lost 3 bases, the J end lost 4 bases, and 15 bases lay between the germline ends. There are 15 residues in the CDR3. Germline CDR1 LGHDT, CDR2 YNNKEL (reference sequence). In the source study's methods: Cell counts per sample came from amplifying reference gene primers. Using immunoSEQ multiplex PCR, the repertoire was profiled, and TCRdb retains in-frame clones only, with some absent. D and trimming come from the DNA, and the V and J calls and clone size come from that table. Among approximately 350,000 clones listed, less than 90% were seen once.

This clonotype originated in a woman aged 25 to 39 who had recovered from COVID-19. The specimen sequenced was PBMCs or T cells enriched from blood (not recorded which). V and J are TRBV3-1 (or the pseudogene TRBV3-2) and TRBJ1-2; D is unclear. CDR3 bases: TGTGCCAGCAGCCACCTGGACCGGAGCGGCTATGGCTACACCTTC. It translates to CASSHLDRSGYGYTF.